This T cell receptor (beta chain) was captured by sequencing in a study of shared T cell receptors in the human thymus. Using immunoSEQ multiplex PCR, the repertoire was profiled, and TCRdb retains in-frame clones only, with some absent. The data show hundreds of thousands of clones, with around nine tenths seen just once and around 0.0099% held by the top ten. With 5 bases clipped from V and 0 bases from J, the junction kept 6 bases outside the gene matches. Germline CDR1 SGHDN, CDR2 FVKESK. CDR3 length equals 16 residues. This same sample was also part of a study on human thymus T cells. According to that study: Apparent skewing of V and J gene usage characterized both thymic and blood repertoires.

Sequenced material: thymocytes. The rearrangement uses TRBV14 and TRBJ1-1; TRBD1 matches 10 bases. This clonotype was obtained from a boy under two years old with a congenital heart defect. DNA for the CDR3: TGTGCCAGCAGCTTCCTAGGACAGGGGGTGAACACTGAAGCTTTCTTT. Its translation is CASSFLGQGVNTEAFF.